These T cell receptor beta chains were read from a single sample in a study of T cell responses to AZD1222 COVID-19 vaccine. Method: immunoSEQ multiplex PCR; TCRdb's copy keeps in-frame clones and lacks some. This repertoire shows 130,000 to 150,000 clones, around 87% found once; its top ten account for about 1.5%. The sample in question was peripheral blood, obtained on day 0 of AZD1222 vaccination. The receptors here all came from an adult in good health. Both conserved end residues are part of each CDR3. D genes are given only for firm matches. Rows may omit the clone size; those that give it use once, few, many or a size class.

d_call j_call cdr3_length v_call clone_size cdr3_nt cdr3_aa
NA TRBJ1-1 14 TRBV30 NA TGTGCCTGGAGTTGGGTTTTGGAGGAGGCGGAAGCTTTCTTT CAWSWVLEEAEAFF
NA TRBJ2-1 15 TRBV9 NA TGTGCCAGCAGCGTAGGAGGTAGCCCCAACAATGAGCAGTTCTTC CASSVGGSPNNEQFF
TRBD1 TRBJ1-6 14 TRBV5-5 NA TGTGCCAGCAGCTTGGCAGGGGGCGGTTCACCCCTCCACTTT CASSLAGGGSPLHF
NA TRBJ2-3 18 TRBV4-1 NA TGCGCCCGCAGCCGAGTCGGCCTGGCGGCGACCAACACAGATACGCAGTATTTT CARSRVGLAATNTDTQYF
NA TRBJ1-2 16 TRBV2 NA TGTGCCAGCAGTGATGGTTGGCACCCTTCTAATCCCGGCTACACCTTC CASSDGWHPSNPGYTF
NA TRBJ1-6 14 TRBV19 few TGTGCCAGTACTTCCCGGGACGGAAATTCACCCCTCCACTTT CASTSRDGNSPLHF
NA TRBJ2-1 12 TRBV30 NA TGTGCCTGGAGTCCGTTGGATGGGGGGCAGTTCTTC CAWSPLDGGQFF
TRBD1 TRBJ2-7 15 TRBV6-5 few TGTGCCAGCAGGCAAAATCGGGACAGGGTCTACGAGCAGTACTTC CASRQNRDRVYEQYF
TRBD2 TRBJ2-1 15 TRBV2 NA TGTGCCAGCAAAGCGGGACTAGCGGAATACAATGAGCAGTTCTTC CASKAGLAEYNEQFF
NA TRBJ1-2 12 TRBV28 NA TGTGCCAGCAGTTCCGGTCTCTATGGCTACACCTTC CASSSGLYGYTF
NA TRBJ1-4 14 TRBV19 once TGTGCCAGTAGTATTACCTGGGCGAAGGAAAAACTGTTTTTT CASSITWAKEKLFF
NA TRBJ1-3 17 TRBV7-4 NA TGTGCCAGCACCACGACAGAGCCTATTGACTCTGGAAACACCATATATTTT CASTTTEPIDSGNTIYF
NA TRBJ1-2 12 TRBV28 NA TGTGCCAGCAGTTACGGGCCCTATGGCTACACCTTC CASSYGPYGYTF
TRBD2 TRBJ2-7 15 TRBV30 NA TGTGCCTGGAGTACCACTAGCGGGAGTTCTTACGAGCAGTACTTC CAWSTTSGSSYEQYF
NA TRBJ1-2 13 TRBV12-3/TRBV12-4 few TGTGCCAGCAGTTTCCAGCGACCCGGTGGCTACACCTTC CASSFQRPGGYTF
TRBD1 TRBJ1-1 14 TRBV19 NA TGTGCCAGTAGTACTATAGGACAGGGGACTGAAGCTTTCTTT CASSTIGQGTEAFF
NA TRBJ1-2 13 TRBV30 few TGTGCCTGGACTCCCCGGGGATTAAGTGGCTACACCTTC CAWTPRGLSGYTF
NA TRBJ1-2 16 TRBV2 NA TGTGCCAGCACCTGGAGGTCTCTTTTCTCTAACTATGGCTACACCTTC CASTWRSLFSNYGYTF
NA TRBJ1-2 15 TRBV4-2 many TGTGCCAGCAGCCAAGCGGCAGGGGCTGGCTATGGCTACACCTTC CASSQAAGAGYGYTF
NA TRBJ1-6 15 TRBV2 once TGTGCCAGCAGGAAGGACAGTCTGTTTAATTCACCCCTCCACTTT CASRKDSLFNSPLHF
NA TRBJ1-4 15 TRBV10-3 NA TGTGCCATCAGTGAGTCGGGGGCAACTAATGAAAAACTGTTTTTT CAISESGATNEKLFF
NA TRBJ2-2 14 TRBV4-1 NA TGCGCCAGCAGCCCCGCAGAACTTCCCGGGGAGCTGTTTTTT CASSPAELPGELFF
NA TRBJ1-5 13 TRBV6-5 NA TGTGCCAGCACCGCAGGGAGGCATCAGCCCCAGCATTTT CASTAGRHQPQHF
NA TRBJ2-3 16 TRBV3-1/TRBV3-2 NA TGTGCCAGCAGCCAAGATATGACTCTAAGCACAGATACGCAGTATTTT CASSQDMTLSTDTQYF
TRBD1 TRBJ2-5 16 TRBV6-6 NA TGTGCCAGCAGTTATTGGGGGACAGGGGGGCGGGAGACCCAGTACTTC CASSYWGTGGRETQYF
TRBD1 TRBJ2-1 14 TRBV13 NA TGTGCCAGCAGCTTAGACTACAGGGGGCTTGAGCAGTTCTTC CASSLDYRGLEQFF
NA TRBJ1-1 15 TRBV27 NA TGTGCCAGCAGTTTAACCCTCCGGATGGAAGAGGAAGCTTTCTTT CASSLTLRMEEEAFF
NA TRBJ2-7 16 TRBV4-1 NA TGCGCCAGCAGCCAAGATCGGTCGACGGGATACTACGAGCAGTACTTC CASSQDRSTGYYEQYF
TRBD1 TRBJ2-7 12 TRBV27 NA TGTGCCAGCAGTCGACAGGGTTACGAGCAGTACTTC CASSRQGYEQYF
NA TRBJ1-5 15 TRBV5-1 NA TGCGCCAGCAGCTTAGGGGATCAGGTCAATCAGCCCCAGCATTTT CASSLGDQVNQPQHF
TRBD1 TRBJ1-5 15 TRBV6-5 NA TGTGCCAGCAGCCAATCCGGGACAGATCATCAGCCCCAGCATTTT CASSQSGTDHQPQHF
TRBD2 TRBJ2-7 13 TRBV28 few TGTGCCAGCGGGTCCCTAGCGGCTTCCTCTCAGTACTTC CASGSLAASSQYF
NA TRBJ1-2 13 TRBV13 NA TGTGCCAGCAGCTTTCACACACAAGGGGGCTACACCTTC CASSFHTQGGYTF
TRBD2 TRBJ2-5 16 TRBV4-1 few TGCGCCAGCAGCACCGGACTAGCGGGAGGGCGGGAGACCCAGTACTTC CASSTGLAGGRETQYF
NA TRBJ2-6 16 TRBV5-1 NA TGCGCCAGCAGCGGAGGAGGGCCGACTGGGGCCAACGTCCTGACTTTC CASSGGGPTGANVLTF
NA TRBJ2-3 14 TRBV27 NA TGTGCCAGCCAAAGTCGGTTTTCGTCAGATACGCAGTATTTT CASQSRFSSDTQYF
TRBD1 TRBJ1-1 15 TRBV7-9 NA TGTGCCAGCAGCTCGACTGGATCAGGGGGCGTTGAAGCTTTCTTT CASSSTGSGGVEAFF
NA TRBJ1-6 15 TRBV3-1/TRBV3-2 NA TGTGCCAGCAGCCCAGGCCGGAGGGGAAATTCACCCCTCCACTTT CASSPGRRGNSPLHF
NA TRBJ2-1 11 TRBV12-3/TRBV12-4 NA TGTGCCAGCAGGCTAGCGTCTGAGCAGTTCTTC CASRLASEQFF
NA TRBJ2-3 15 TRBV6-6 once TGTGCCAGCAGTTACCGGGATTTAGGCACAGATACGCAGTATTTT CASSYRDLGTDTQYF
NA TRBJ2-7 12 TRBV11-3 NA TGTGCCAGCAGCCCACTGGGGTACGAGCAGTACTTC CASSPLGYEQYF
NA TRBJ2-3 12 TRBV19 NA TGTGCCAGTAGTACGACTTTGGGCACGCAGTATTTT CASSTTLGTQYF